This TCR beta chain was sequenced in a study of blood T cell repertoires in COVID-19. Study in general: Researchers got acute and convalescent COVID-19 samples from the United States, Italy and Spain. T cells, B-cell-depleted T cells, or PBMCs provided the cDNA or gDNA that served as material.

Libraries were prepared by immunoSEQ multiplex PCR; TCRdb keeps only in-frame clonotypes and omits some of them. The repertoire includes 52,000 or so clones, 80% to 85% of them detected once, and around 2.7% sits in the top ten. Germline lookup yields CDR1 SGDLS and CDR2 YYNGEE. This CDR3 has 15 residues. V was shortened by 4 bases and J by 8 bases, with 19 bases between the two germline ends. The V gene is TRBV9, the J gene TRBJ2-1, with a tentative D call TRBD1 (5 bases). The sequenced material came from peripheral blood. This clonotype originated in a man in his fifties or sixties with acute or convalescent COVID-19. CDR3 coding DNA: TGTGCCAGCAGCCCAGGTTGGCCCCTGACAGATGAGCAGTTCTTC. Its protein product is CASSPGWPLTDEQFF.